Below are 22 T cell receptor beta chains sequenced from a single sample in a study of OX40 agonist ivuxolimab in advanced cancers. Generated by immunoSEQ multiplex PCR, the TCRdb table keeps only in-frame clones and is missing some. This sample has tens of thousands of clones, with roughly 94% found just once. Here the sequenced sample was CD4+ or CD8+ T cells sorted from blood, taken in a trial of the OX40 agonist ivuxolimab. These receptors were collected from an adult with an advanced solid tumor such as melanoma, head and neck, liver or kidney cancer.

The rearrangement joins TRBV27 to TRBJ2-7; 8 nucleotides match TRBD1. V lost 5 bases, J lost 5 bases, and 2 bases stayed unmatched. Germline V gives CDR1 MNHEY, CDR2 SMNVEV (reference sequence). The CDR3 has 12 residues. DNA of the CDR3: TGTGCCAGCAGTGCAGGGGGCCACGAGCAGTACTTC. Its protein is CASSAGGHEQYF.

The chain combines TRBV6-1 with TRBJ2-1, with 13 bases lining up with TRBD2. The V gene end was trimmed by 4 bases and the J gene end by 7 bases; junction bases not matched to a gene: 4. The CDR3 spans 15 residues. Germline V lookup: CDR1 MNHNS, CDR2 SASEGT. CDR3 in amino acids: CASSGTSGSLNEQFF. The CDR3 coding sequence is TGTGCCAGCAGTGGGACTAGCGGGAGTCTGAATGAGCAGTTCTTC.

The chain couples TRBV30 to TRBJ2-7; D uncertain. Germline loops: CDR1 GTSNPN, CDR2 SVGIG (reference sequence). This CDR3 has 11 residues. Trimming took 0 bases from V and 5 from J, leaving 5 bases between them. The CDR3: CAWSVLDEQYF. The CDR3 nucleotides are TGTGCCTGGAGTGTACTCGACGAGCAGTACTTC.

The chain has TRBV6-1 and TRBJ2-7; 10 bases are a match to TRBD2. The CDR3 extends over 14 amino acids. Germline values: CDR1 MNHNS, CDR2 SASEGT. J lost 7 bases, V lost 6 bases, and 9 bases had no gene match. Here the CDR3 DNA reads TGTGCCAGCAGAGAACTAGCGGGGCGGTCGGAGCAGTACTTC. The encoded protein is CASRELAGRSEQYF.

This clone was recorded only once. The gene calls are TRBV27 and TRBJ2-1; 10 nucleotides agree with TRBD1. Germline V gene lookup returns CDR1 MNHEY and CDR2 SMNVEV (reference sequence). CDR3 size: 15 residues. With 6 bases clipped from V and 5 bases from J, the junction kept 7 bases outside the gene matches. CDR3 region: CASSRGQGYDNEQFF. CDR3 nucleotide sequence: TGTGCCAGCAGCCGGGGACAGGGGTACGACAATGAGCAGTTCTTC.

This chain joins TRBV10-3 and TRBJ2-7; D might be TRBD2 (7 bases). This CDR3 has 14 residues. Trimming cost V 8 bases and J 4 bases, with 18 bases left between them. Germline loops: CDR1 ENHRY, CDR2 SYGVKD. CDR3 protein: CAIWGGGDEYEQYF. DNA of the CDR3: TGTGCCATCTGGGGCGGGGGCGATGAATACGAGCAGTACTTC.

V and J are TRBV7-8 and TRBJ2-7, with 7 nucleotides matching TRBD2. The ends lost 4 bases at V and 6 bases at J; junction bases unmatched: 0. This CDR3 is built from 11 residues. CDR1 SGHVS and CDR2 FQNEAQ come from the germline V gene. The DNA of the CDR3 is TGTGCCAGCAGCTGGGGGGGCGAGCAGTACTTC. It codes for CASSWGGEQYF. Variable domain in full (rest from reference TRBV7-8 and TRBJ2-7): GAGVSQSPRYKVAKRGQDVALRCDPISGHVSLFWYQQALGQGPEFLTYFQNEAQLDKSGLPSDRFFAERPEGSVSTLKIQRTQQEDSAVYLCASSWGGEQYFGPGTRLTVT.

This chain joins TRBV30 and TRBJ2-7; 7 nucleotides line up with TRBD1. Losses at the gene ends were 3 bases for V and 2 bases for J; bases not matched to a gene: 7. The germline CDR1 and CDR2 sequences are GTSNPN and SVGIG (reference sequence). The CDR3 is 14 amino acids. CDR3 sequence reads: CAWSPGGMAYEQYF. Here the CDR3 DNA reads TGTGCCTGGAGCCCAGGGGGTATGGCCTACGAGCAGTACTTC.

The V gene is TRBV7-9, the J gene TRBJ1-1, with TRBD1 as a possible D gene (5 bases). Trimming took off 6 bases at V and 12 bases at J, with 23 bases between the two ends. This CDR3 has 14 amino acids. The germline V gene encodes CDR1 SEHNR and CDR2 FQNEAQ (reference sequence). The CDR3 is CASSSQLAGIDTFF. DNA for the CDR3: TGTGCCAGCAGTTCTCAGTTGGCAGGGATTGATACTTTCTTT.

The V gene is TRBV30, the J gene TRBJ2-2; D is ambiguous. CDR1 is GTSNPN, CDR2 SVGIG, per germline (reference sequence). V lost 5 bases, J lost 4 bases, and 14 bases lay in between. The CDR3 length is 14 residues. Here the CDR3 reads CAWDKDVGTGELFF. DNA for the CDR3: TGTGCCTGGGACAAGGATGTGGGCACCGGGGAGCTGTTTTTT.

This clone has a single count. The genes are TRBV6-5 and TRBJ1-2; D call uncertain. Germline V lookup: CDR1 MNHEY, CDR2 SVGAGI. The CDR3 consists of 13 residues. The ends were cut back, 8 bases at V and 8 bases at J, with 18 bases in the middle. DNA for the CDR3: TGTGCCAGCGCTCGGACGTACTCCGAGGGCTACACCTTC. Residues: CASARTYSEGYTF.

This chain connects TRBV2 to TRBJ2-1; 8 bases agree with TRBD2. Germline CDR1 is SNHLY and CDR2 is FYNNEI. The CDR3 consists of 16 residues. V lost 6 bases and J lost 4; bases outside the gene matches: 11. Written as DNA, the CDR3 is TGTGCCAGCAGGTCCCCCGTTGCGGGGGGATACAATGAGCAGTTCTTC. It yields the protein CASRSPVAGGYNEQFF.

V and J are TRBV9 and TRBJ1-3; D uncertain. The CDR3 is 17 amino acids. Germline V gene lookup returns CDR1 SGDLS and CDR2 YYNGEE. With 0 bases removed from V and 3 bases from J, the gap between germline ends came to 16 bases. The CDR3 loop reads CASSVAFGLSYGNTIYF. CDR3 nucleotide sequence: TGTGCCAGCAGCGTAGCCTTCGGACTTTCTTATGGAAACACCATATATTTT.

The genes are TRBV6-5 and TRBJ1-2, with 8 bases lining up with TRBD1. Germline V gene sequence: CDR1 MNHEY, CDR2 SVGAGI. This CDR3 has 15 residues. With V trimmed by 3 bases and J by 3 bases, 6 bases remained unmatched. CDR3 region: CASSYHGQGYYGYTF. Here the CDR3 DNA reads TGTGCCAGCAGTTATCATGGACAGGGATACTATGGCTACACCTTC.

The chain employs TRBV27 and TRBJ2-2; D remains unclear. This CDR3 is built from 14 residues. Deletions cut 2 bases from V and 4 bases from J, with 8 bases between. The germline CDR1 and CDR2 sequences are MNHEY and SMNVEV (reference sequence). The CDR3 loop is CASSLVSVTGELFF. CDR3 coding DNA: TGTGCCAGCAGTTTAGTATCGGTCACCGGGGAGCTGTTTTTT.

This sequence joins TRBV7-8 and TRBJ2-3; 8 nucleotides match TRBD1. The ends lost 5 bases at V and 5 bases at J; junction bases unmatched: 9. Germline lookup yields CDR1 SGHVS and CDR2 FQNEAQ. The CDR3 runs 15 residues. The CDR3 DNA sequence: TGTGCCAGCAGCATAAGACAGGGGAGTTTAGATACGCAGTATTTT. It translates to CASSIRQGSLDTQYF.

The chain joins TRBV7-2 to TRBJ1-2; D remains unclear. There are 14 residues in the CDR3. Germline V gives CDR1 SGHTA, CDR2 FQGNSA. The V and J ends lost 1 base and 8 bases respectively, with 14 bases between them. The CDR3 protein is CASSLVGTVQGYTF. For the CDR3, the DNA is TGTGCCAGCAGCTTAGTTGGCACCGTGCAGGGCTACACCTTC. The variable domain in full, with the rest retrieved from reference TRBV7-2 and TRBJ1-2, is GAGVSQSPSNKVTEKGKDVELRCDPISGHTALYWYRQSLGQGLEFLIYFQGNSAPDKSGLPSDRFSAERTGGSVSTLTIQRTQQEDSAVYLCASSLVGTVQGYTFGSGTRLTVV.

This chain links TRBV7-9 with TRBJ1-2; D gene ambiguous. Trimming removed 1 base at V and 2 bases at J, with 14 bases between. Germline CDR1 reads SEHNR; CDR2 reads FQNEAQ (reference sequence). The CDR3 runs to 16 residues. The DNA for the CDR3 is TGTGCCAGCAGCTTAGTATTGGAGGGTCCCAACTATGGCTACACCTTC. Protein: CASSLVLEGPNYGYTF.

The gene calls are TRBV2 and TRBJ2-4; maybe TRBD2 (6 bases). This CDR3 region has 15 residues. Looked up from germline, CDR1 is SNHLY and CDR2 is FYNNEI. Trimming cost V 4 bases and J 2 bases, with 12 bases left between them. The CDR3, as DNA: TGTGCCAGCAGTGGTGGGGGGATTTCCAAAAACATTCAGTACTTC. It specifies CASSGGGISKNIQYF.

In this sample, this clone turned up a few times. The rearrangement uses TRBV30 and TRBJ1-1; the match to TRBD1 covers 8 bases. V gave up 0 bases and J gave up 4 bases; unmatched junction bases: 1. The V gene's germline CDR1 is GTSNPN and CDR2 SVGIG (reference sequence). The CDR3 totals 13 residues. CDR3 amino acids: CAWSVTGGTEAFF. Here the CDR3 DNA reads TGTGCCTGGAGTGTTACAGGGGGCACTGAAGCTTTCTTT.

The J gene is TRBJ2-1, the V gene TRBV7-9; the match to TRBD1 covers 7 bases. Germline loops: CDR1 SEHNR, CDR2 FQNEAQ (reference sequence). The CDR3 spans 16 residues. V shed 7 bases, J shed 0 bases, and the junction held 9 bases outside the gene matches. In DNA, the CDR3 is TGTGCCAGCAAACCACCCGGACAGGACTCCTACAATGAGCAGTTCTTC. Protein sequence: CASKPPGQDSYNEQFF.

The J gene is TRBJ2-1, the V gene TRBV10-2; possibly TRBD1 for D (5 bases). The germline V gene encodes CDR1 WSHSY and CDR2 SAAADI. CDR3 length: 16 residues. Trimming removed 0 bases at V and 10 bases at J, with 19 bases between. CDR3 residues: CASSESRGLRVWEQFF. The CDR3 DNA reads TGCGCCAGCAGTGAGTCCCGCGGCCTCAGGGTATGGGAGCAGTTCTTC.